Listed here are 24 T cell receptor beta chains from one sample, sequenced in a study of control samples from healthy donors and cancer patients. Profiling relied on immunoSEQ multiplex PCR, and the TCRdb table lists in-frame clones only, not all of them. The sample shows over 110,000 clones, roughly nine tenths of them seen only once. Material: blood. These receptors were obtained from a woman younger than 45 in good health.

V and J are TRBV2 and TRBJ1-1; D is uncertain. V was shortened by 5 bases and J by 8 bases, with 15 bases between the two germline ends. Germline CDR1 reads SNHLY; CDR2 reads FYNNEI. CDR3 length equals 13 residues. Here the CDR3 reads CASSTGDLPEAFF. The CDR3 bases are TGTGCCAGCAGTACCGGAGACCTCCCCGAAGCTTTCTTT.

The CDR3 loop reads CASSGDPSSYNEQFF. In DNA form, the CDR3 reads TGTGCCAGCAGTGGGGACCCCAGCTCCTACAATGAGCAGTTCTTC. The gene calls are TRBV2 and TRBJ2-1, with D perhaps matching TRBD1 or TRBD2 (5 bases each). Germline V gives CDR1 SNHLY, CDR2 FYNNEI. The CDR3 runs 15 residues. V shed 4 bases and J shed 0 bases, with 10 bases lying between them.

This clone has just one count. The CDR3, as DNA: TGCAGTGCTAGTAGGACAGGGGAAGCCAACATCTATGGCTACACCTTC. It codes for CSASRTGEANIYGYTF. The chain uses TRBV20-1 and TRBJ1-2; TRBD1 agrees at 9 bases. This CDR3 has 16 residues. The V gene end was trimmed by 3 bases and the J gene end by 4 bases; junction bases not matched to a gene: 12. From germline, CDR1 is DFQATT and CDR2 SNEGSKA (reference sequence).

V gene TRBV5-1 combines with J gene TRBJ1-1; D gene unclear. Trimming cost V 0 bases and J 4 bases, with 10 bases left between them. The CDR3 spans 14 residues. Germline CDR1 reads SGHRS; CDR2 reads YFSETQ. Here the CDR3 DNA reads TGCGCCAGCAGCTTGGTAGGGAGCACCACTGAAGCTTTCTTT. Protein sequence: CASSLVGSTTEAFF.

The CDR3 is CASSSPPAYEQYF. As DNA, the CDR3 is TGTGCCAGCAGCTCCCCTCCAGCCTACGAGCAGTACTTC. The V and J genes are TRBV11-2 and TRBJ2-7, with D unresolved. The germline CDR1 and CDR2 sequences are SGHAT and FQNNGV. Trimming took 4 bases from V and 2 from J, leaving 9 bases between them. This CDR3 has 13 residues.

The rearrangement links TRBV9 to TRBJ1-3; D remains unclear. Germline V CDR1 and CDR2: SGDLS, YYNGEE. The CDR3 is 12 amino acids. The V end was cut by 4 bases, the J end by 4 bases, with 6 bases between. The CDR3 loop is CASSLAGNTIYF. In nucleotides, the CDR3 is TGTGCCAGCAGCCTTGCCGGAAACACCATATATTTT.

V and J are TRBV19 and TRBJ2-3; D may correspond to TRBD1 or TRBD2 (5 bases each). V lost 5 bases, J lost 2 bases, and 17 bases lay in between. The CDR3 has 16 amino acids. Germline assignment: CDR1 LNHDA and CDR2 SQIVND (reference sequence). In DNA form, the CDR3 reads TGTGCCAGTAGTGTCGCCGGGACCGCAGACACAGATACGCAGTATTTT. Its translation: CASSVAGTADTDTQYF.

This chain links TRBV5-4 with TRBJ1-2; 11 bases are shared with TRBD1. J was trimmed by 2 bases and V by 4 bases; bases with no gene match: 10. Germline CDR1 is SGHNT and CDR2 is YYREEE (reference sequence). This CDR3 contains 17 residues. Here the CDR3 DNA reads TGTGCCAGCAGCCGGCCCGGGACAGGGGGTTCGAACTATGGCTACACCTTC. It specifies CASSRPGTGGSNYGYTF.

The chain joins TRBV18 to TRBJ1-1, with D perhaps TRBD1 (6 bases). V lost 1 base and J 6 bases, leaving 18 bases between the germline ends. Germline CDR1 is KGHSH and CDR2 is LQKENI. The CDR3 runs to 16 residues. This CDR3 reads CASSPLSFQGHPEAFF. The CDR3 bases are TGTGCCAGCTCACCACTCTCTTTTCAGGGGCACCCTGAAGCTTTCTTT.

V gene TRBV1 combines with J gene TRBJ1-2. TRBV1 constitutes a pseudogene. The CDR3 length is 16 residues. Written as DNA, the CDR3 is TGCACCAGCAGCCAAGGTCCGGGGGCCGACGTCTATGGCTACACCTTC. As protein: CTSSQGPGADVYGYTF.

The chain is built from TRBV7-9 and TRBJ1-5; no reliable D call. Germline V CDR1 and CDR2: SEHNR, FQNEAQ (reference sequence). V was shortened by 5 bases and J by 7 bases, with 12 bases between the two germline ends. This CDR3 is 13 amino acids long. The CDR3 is CASSEDVVQPQHF. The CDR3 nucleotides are TGTGCCAGCAGCGAAGATGTAGTCCAGCCCCAGCATTTT.

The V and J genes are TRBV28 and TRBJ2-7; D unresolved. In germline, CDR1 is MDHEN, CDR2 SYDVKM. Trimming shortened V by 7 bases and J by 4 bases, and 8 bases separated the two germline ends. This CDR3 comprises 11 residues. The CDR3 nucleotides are TGTGCCAGCAAGGCAGAGTACGAGCAGTACTTC. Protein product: CASKAEYEQYF.

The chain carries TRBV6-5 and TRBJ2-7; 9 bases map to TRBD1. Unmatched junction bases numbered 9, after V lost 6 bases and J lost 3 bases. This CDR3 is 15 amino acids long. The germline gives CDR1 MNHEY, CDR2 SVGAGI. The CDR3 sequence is CASSPGQGKHYEQYF. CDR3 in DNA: TGTGCCAGCAGCCCCGGACAGGGGAAACACTACGAGCAGTACTTC.

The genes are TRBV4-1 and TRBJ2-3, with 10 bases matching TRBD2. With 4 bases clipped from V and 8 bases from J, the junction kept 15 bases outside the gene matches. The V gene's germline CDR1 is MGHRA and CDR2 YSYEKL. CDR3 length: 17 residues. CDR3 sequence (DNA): TGCGCCAGCAGCCCAGAGGGGCTAGCGGGAGCAGGAGGTACGCAGTATTTT. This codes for CASSPEGLAGAGGTQYF.

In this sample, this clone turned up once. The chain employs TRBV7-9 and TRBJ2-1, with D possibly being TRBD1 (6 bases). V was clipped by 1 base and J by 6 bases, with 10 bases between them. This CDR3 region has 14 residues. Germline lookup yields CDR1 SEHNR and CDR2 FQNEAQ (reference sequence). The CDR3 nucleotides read TGTGCCAGCAGCTTAGGGGACACCGGCAATGAGCAGTTCTTC. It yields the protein CASSLGDTGNEQFF.

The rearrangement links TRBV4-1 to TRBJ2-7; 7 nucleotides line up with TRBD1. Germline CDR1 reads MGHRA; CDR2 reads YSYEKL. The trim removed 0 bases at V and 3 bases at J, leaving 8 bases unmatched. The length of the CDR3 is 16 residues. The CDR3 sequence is CASSQDLTGQVYEQYF. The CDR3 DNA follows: TGCGCCAGCAGCCAAGATTTGACAGGACAGGTCTACGAGCAGTACTTC.

CDR3 sequence: CASSSSPGAGTGELFF. CDR3 nucleotides: TGTGCCAGCAGTTCCTCTCCCGGGGCGGGAACCGGGGAGCTGTTTTTT. The rearrangement uses TRBV27 and TRBJ2-2, with D perhaps matching TRBD2 (6 bases). CDR1 MNHEY and CDR2 SMNVEV come from the germline V gene (reference sequence). The CDR3 covers 16 residues. V was shortened by 4 bases and J by 5 bases, with 17 bases between the two germline ends.

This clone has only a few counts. The CDR3 DNA follows: TGTGCCAGTAGTCTCTTCAGGGATGTGGGGAACACTGAAGCTTTCTTT. It specifies CASSLFRDVGNTEAFF. The J gene is TRBJ1-1, the V gene TRBV19, with TRBD1 as a possible D gene (5 bases). Per the germline V gene, CDR1 is LNHDA and CDR2 is SQIVND (reference sequence). Deletions cut 5 bases from V and 1 base from J, with 17 bases between. The length of the CDR3 is 16 residues.

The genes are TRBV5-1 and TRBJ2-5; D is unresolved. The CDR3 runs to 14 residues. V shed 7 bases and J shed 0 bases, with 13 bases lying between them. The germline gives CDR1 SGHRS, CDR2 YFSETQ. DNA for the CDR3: TGCGCCAGCTCCCCCGGTTTCCACCAAGAGACCCAGTACTTC. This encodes CASSPGFHQETQYF.

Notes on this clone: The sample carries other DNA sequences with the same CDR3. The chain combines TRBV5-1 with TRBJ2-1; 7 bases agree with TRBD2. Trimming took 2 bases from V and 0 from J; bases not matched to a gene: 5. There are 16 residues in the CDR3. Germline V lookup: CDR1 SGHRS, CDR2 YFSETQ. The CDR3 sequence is CASSLSRGSSYNEQFF. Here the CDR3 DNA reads TGCGCCAGCAGCTTATCGCGGGGGAGCTCCTACAATGAGCAGTTCTTC.

Here the CDR3 reads CASSKGLLGTEAFF. The CDR3 DNA sequence: TGTGCCAGCAGCAAGGGACTTCTAGGCACTGAAGCTTTCTTT. J is TRBJ1-1 and V is TRBV5-6; possibly TRBD1 for D (5 bases). This CDR3 contains 14 residues. The ends were cut back, 4 bases at V and 4 bases at J, with 14 bases in the middle. Germline V gene data show CDR1 as SGHDT and CDR2 as YYEEEE.

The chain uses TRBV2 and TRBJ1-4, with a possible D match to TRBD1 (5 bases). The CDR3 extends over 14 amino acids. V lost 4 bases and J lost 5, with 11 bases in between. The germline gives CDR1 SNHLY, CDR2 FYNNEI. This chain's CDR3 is CASSAGRLNEKLFF. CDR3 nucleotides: TGTGCCAGCAGTGCGGGACGGTTAAATGAAAAACTGTTTTTT.

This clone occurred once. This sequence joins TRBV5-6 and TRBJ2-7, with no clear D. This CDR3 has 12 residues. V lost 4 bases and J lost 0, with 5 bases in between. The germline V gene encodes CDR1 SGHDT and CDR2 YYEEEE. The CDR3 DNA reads TGTGCCAGCAGCCACACCTCCTACGAGCAGTACTTC. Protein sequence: CASSHTSYEQYF.

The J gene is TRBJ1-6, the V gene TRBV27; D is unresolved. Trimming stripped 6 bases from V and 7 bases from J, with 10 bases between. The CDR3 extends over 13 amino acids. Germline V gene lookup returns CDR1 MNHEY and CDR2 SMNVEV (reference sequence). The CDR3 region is CASRNFYNSPLHF. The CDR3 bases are TGTGCCAGCAGGAATTTCTACAATTCACCCCTCCACTTT.